This T cell receptor beta chain was sequenced for a study of CD8+ T cells in alopecia areata. Study in general: The study gave tofacitinib for 6 to 18 months, then 6 months off drug.

Noted treatment: oral pan-JAK inhibitor, 5-10 mg twice daily. This clone was observed a few times. The CDR3 runs to 14 residues. Between the trimmed V and J ends, which lost 4 bases and 0 bases, there was a span of 11 bases. CDR1 is SGHKS, CDR2 YYEKEE, per germline (reference sequence). Following RNA extraction, reverse transcription yielded cDNA that acted as the sequencing template. Using immunoSEQ multiplex PCR, the repertoire was profiled, and TCRdb retains in-frame clones only, with some absent. The sample carries approximately 150,000 clones, 50% to 75% recorded once. Sequenced material: CD4+ T cells sorted from blood, taken between weeks 55 and 65, from a patient treated with tofacitinib. This clonotype was obtained from a human donor with alopecia areata. The rearrangement uses TRBV5-5 and TRBJ2-7; D gene uncertain. CDR3 region: CASSPGPDSYEQYF. CDR3 DNA sequence: TGTGCCAGCAGCCCGGGCCCGGACTCCTACGAGCAGTACTTC.